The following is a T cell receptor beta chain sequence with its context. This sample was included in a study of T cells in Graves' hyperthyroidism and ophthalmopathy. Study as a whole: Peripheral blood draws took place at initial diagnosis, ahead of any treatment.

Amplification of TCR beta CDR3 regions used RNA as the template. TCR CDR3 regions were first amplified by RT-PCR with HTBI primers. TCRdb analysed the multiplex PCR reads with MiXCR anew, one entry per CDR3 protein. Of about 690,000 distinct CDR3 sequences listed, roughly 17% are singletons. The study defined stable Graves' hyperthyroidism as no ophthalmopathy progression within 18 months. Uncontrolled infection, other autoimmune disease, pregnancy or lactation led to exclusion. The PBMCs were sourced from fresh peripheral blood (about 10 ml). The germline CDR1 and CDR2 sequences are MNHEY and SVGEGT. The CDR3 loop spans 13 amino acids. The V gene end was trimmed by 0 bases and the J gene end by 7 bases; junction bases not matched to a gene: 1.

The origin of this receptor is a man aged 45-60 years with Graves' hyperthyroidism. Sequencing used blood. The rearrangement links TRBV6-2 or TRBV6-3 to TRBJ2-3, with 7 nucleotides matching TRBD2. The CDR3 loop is CASSYSGLNTQYF. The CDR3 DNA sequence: TGTGCCAGCAGTTACTCGGGACTAAATACGCAGTATTTT.